This is a list of T cell receptor beta chains from one sample in a study of T cell repertoires in cytomegalovirus infection. TCRdb ran MiXCR on the reads and lists one entry per CDR3 protein. The sample has approximately 700,000 distinct CDR3 sequences; 35% are singletons. Sequenced: PBMCs. Receptors were obtained from a human donor in good health (CMV status not recorded). Some clones in this sample may be carry-over from other donors' samples. The CDR3 runs from the conserved cysteine through the conserved F or W. A D gene is named only where the DNA matches it firmly. Clone size is not always given. Where it is, it says once, few, many or a class for expanded clones.

j_call: TRBJ2-7
d_call: -
clone_size: few
v_call: TRBV12-3/TRBV12-4
cdr3_aa: CASSIDSSSYEQYF
cdr3_nt: TGTGCCAGCAGTATAGACAGCAGCTCCTACGAGCAGTACTTC

j_call: TRBJ2-3
d_call: TRBD2
clone_size: few
v_call: TRBV10-3
cdr3_aa: CAISKRELTDTQYF
cdr3_nt: TGTGCCATCAGTAAGCGGGAGCTCACAGATACGCAGTATTTT

j_call: TRBJ1-5
d_call: TRBD1
clone_size: -
v_call: TRBV6-5
cdr3_aa: CASSYSVIGQGSQPQQF
cdr3_nt: TGTGCCAGCAGTTACTCGGTCATAGGACAGGGGAGCCAGCCCCAGCAGTTT

j_call: TRBJ2-1
d_call: -
clone_size: few
v_call: TRBV2
cdr3_aa: CASSYGTTNEQFF
cdr3_nt: TGTGCCAGCAGTTACGGGACGACCAATGAGCAGTTCTTC

j_call: TRBJ2-1
d_call: -
clone_size: many
v_call: TRBV7-2
cdr3_aa: CASSLESPNEQFF
cdr3_nt: TGTGCCAGCAGCTTAGAGAGCCCCAATGAGCAGTTCTTC

j_call: TRBJ2-1
d_call: -
clone_size: -
v_call: TRBV7-2
cdr3_aa: CASSLVWTADEQFF
cdr3_nt: TGTGCCAGCAGCTTAGTGTGGACAGCCGATGAGCAGTTCTTC

j_call: TRBJ2-1
d_call: -
clone_size: -
v_call: TRBV4-1
cdr3_aa: CASSQGWGNEQSF
cdr3_nt: TGCGCCAGCAGCCAAGGATGGGGTAATGAGCAGTCCTTC

j_call: TRBJ2-5
d_call: -
clone_size: few
v_call: TRBV6-1
cdr3_aa: CASSEAGIRETQYF
cdr3_nt: TGTGCCAGCAGTGAAGCGGGGATCCGGGAGACCCAGTACTTC

j_call: TRBJ2-7
d_call: -
clone_size: many
v_call: TRBV7-6
cdr3_aa: CASSLTISHEQYF
cdr3_nt: TGTGCCAGCAGCCTCACGATAAGCCACGAGCAGTACTTC

j_call: TRBJ2-3
d_call: TRBD1
clone_size: -
v_call: TRBV25-1
cdr3_aa: CASSDWDRSTDTQYF
cdr3_nt: TGTGCCAGCAGTGACTGGGACAGGAGCACAGATACGCAGTATTTT

j_call: TRBJ1-4
d_call: TRBD1
clone_size: -
v_call: TRBV18
cdr3_aa: CASSPGQATNEKLFF
cdr3_nt: TGTGCCAGCTCCCCTGGACAGGCAACTAATGAAAAACTGTTTTTT

j_call: TRBJ2-5
d_call: -
clone_size: many
v_call: TRBV7-3
cdr3_aa: CASSSYVQETQYF
cdr3_nt: TGTGCCAGCAGCTCCTACGTCCAAGAGACCCAGTACTTC

j_call: TRBJ1-6
d_call: TRBD1
clone_size: many
v_call: TRBV7-9
cdr3_aa: CASSTGGLNNSPLHF
cdr3_nt: TGTGCCAGCTCAACAGGGGGCTTAAATAATTCACCCCTCCACTTT

j_call: TRBJ2-1
d_call: TRBD2
clone_size: -
v_call: TRBV28
cdr3_aa: CASRETSGRRGGNNEQFF
cdr3_nt: TGTGCCAGCAGGGAAACAAGCGGGAGACGGGGGGGGAACAATGAGCAGTTCTTC

j_call: TRBJ2-7
d_call: TRBD1
clone_size: -
v_call: TRBV28
cdr3_aa: CASSYSRGPGSYEQYF
cdr3_nt: TGTGCCAGCAGCTACTCCAGGGGGCCTGGGTCCTACGAGCAGTACTTC

j_call: TRBJ2-1
d_call: -
clone_size: few
v_call: TRBV28
cdr3_aa: CASSSPNYNEQFF
cdr3_nt: TGTGCCAGCAGTTCCCCAAATTACAATGAGCAGTTCTTC

j_call: TRBJ2-1
d_call: TRBD2
clone_size: many
v_call: TRBV7-8
cdr3_aa: CASSGRSGAVTYNEQFF
cdr3_nt: TGTGCCAGCAGCGGCCGTAGCGGGGCCGTTACCTACAATGAGCAGTTCTTC

j_call: TRBJ1-6
d_call: TRBD1
clone_size: -
v_call: TRBV6-1
cdr3_aa: CASSRIGGTEYNSPLHF
cdr3_nt: TGTGCCAGCAGCCGAATCGGGGGGACAGAGTATAATTCACCCCTCCACTTT

j_call: TRBJ2-7
d_call: -
clone_size: many
v_call: TRBV7-2
cdr3_aa: CASSLQGNYEQYF
cdr3_nt: TGTGCCAGCAGCTTACAGGGGAACTACGAGCAGTACTTC

j_call: TRBJ2-7
d_call: -
clone_size: -
v_call: TRBV2
cdr3_aa: CASRELTQGEQYF
cdr3_nt: TGTGCCAGCAGGGAGTTAACACAGGGCGAGCAGTACTTC

j_call: TRBJ2-7
d_call: TRBD1
clone_size: -
v_call: TRBV27
cdr3_aa: CASSLGGQGAREQYF
cdr3_nt: TGTGCCAGCAGTCTCGGAGGACAGGGGGCCCGGGAGCAGTACTTC

j_call: TRBJ2-7
d_call: TRBD1
clone_size: -
v_call: TRBV6-6
cdr3_aa: CASSSGQARWQYF
cdr3_nt: TGTGCCAGCAGTTCGGGACAGGCCCGCTGGCAGTACTTC

j_call: TRBJ2-7
d_call: TRBD1
clone_size: -
v_call: TRBV4-2
cdr3_aa: CASSQATGGSLSPYEQYF
cdr3_nt: TGTGCCAGCAGCCAAGCGACAGGGGGCAGCCTAAGCCCCTACGAGCAGTACTTC

j_call: TRBJ1-1
d_call: -
clone_size: many
v_call: TRBV28
cdr3_aa: CASRWGGRMNTEAFF
cdr3_nt: TGTGCCAGCAGGTGGGGCGGACGGATGAACACTGAAGCTTTCTTT

j_call: TRBJ1-2
d_call: -
clone_size: -
v_call: TRBV7-6
cdr3_aa: CASSFTYSPYGYTF
cdr3_nt: TGTGCCAGCAGCTTTACTTACAGCCCCTATGGCTACACCTTC

j_call: TRBJ2-5
d_call: TRBD1
clone_size: -
v_call: TRBV7-8
cdr3_aa: CASSLDVTGAQETQYF
cdr3_nt: TGTGCCAGCAGCTTAGACGTCACAGGGGCCCAAGAGACCCAGTACTTC

j_call: TRBJ1-1
d_call: TRBD1
clone_size: many
v_call: TRBV7-8
cdr3_aa: CASSAVTGGNTEAFF
cdr3_nt: TGTGCCAGCAGCGCTGTGACAGGGGGGAACACTGAAGCTTTCTTT

j_call: TRBJ2-1
d_call: TRBD2
clone_size: many
v_call: TRBV7-2
cdr3_aa: CASSPPGLAVSLEQFF
cdr3_nt: TGTGCCAGCAGCCCGCCGGGACTAGCGGTCTCACTTGAGCAGTTCTTC

j_call: TRBJ2-1
d_call: -
clone_size: many
v_call: TRBV7-2
cdr3_aa: CASSFKGKNEQFF
cdr3_nt: TGTGCCAGCAGCTTTAAGGGTAAGAATGAGCAGTTCTTC

j_call: TRBJ1-4
d_call: -
clone_size: many
v_call: TRBV7-6
cdr3_aa: CASSLGGQLFF
cdr3_nt: TGTGCCAGCAGCTTAGGGGGACAACTGTTTTTT